Ten or more counts support the clone carrying this T cell receptor (beta chain). The sample originates from a study of molecular identifiers for immune sequencing clone quantification. TCRdb re-derived calls from the PCR reads in MiXCR, one entry per CDR3 protein. The sample shows fewer than 350,000 distinct CDR3 sequences, about a fifth of them seen only once. Germline CDR1 reads MDHEN; CDR2 reads SYDVKM. The CDR3 is 16 residues long. V lost 5 bases and J lost 5; bases outside the gene matches: 8. V gene TRBV28 combines with J gene TRBJ2-2; TRBD1 matches 10 bases. This TCR came from a human donor in good health. Some libraries in this study had Jurkat cell RNA spiked in. The sequenced material came from naive CD8+ T cells from blood, with Jurkat cell RNA spiked in. Subset here: FACS-sorted CD8+CD4-CCR7+CD45RA+ naive T cells. The CDR3 reads CASSPYPGQGTGELFF. CDR3 bases: TGTGCCAGCAGTCCCTATCCGGGACAGGGGACCGGGGAGCTGTTTTTT. Full variable domain (remainder filled in from reference TRBV28 and TRBJ2-2): DVKVTQSSRYLVKRTGEKVFLECVQDMDHENMFWYRQDPGLGLRLIYFSYDVKMKEKGDIPEGYSVSREKKERFSLILESASTNQTSMYLCASSPYPGQGTGELFFGEGSRLTVL.